The 12 T cell receptor beta chains given below trace back to one sample, sequenced in a study of blood T cell repertoires in COVID-19. Profiled with immunoSEQ multiplex PCR; TCRdb holds only in-frame clones, not every one. This sample has some 170,000 clones, with roughly three quarters found just once. Sequenced input: peripheral blood. The receptors come from a woman between 50 and 59 years old with active or convalescent COVID-19.

The chain employs TRBV5-1 and TRBJ1-1; possible D gene TRBD1, 5 bases. The length of the CDR3 is 13 residues. Between the trimmed V and J ends, which lost 8 bases and 3 bases, there was a span of 14 bases. Germline CDR1 reads SGHRS; CDR2 reads YFSETQ. The CDR3 nucleotides are TGCGCCAGTGCGGGGCAGGGAGACACTGAAGCTTTCTTT. Its translation: CASAGQGDTEAFF.

Details on this clone: Sequence at one end of the junction differs from germline and may be a read error. The chain is built from TRBV12-3 or TRBV12-4 and TRBJ2-1; D perhaps matches TRBD2 (6 bases). The CDR3 contains 13 residues. CDR3 DNA sequence: TGTGCCAGCAGCCCTGGAGGGGTAAATGGGCAGTTCTTC. As protein: CASSPGGVNGQFF.

This clone was detected only once. The rearrangement uses TRBV2 and TRBJ2-1; 11 bases are shared with TRBD1. The CDR3 spans 13 residues. Per germline, CDR1 SNHLY and CDR2 FYNNEI. V trimming: 6 bases; J trimming: 9 bases; junction bases outside the gene matches: 4. Written as DNA, the CDR3 is TGTGCCAGCAGCAGGACAGGGGGCACTGAGCAGTTCTTC. It is translated as CASSRTGGTEQFF.

The chain has TRBV5-1 and TRBJ1-5; weak D call: TRBD1 (5 bases). V lost 2 bases and J 5 bases, leaving 14 bases between the germline ends. Germline V gene data show CDR1 as SGHRS and CDR2 as YFSETQ. The CDR3 sequence is 15 residues long. The CDR3 nucleotides are TGCGCCAGCAGCTTCATTGGGGGGTCCGATCAGCCCCAGCATTTT. Amino acids: CASSFIGGSDQPQHF.

The chain carries TRBV7-2 and TRBJ2-1; maybe TRBD2 (5 bases). The CDR3 is made up of 15 amino acids. Per germline, CDR1 SGHTA and CDR2 FQGNSA. Trimming removed 0 bases at V and 0 bases at J, with 6 bases between. CDR3 amino acids: CASSLAGSSYNEQFF. In nucleotides, the CDR3 is TGTGCCAGCAGCTTAGCGGGGAGCTCCTACAATGAGCAGTTCTTC.

CDR3 in DNA: TGTGCCAGCTCACCCCCGGGATATCCGAGGGAGACCCAGTACTTC. Translated, it gives CASSPPGYPRETQYF. The V call is TRBV18, the J call TRBJ2-5, with D possibly TRBD2 on 5 matching bases. This CDR3 is 15 amino acids long. Trimming took 3 bases from V and 5 from J, leaving 16 bases between them. Germline loops: CDR1 KGHSH, CDR2 LQKENI.

Points on this clone: The sample has other DNA sequences that encode this CDR3 too. The chain recombines TRBV19 with TRBJ2-1; TRBD2 aligns across 8 bases. The germline CDR1 and CDR2 sequences are LNHDA and SQIVND (reference sequence). This CDR3 is 15 amino acids long. Trimming at V came to 5 bases and at J to 0 bases, leaving 3 bases not matched to a gene. CDR3: CASSASGSSYNEQFF. CDR3 in DNA: TGTGCCAGTAGTGCCAGCGGGAGCTCCTACAATGAGCAGTTCTTC.

This chain uses TRBV6-5 with TRBJ1-4, with D possibly being TRBD1 (6 bases). This CDR3 is built from 13 residues. V gave up 7 bases and J gave up 8 bases, with 14 bases separating them. Germline V gene data show CDR1 as MNHEY and CDR2 as SVGAGI. In DNA, the CDR3 is TGTGCCAGCACCGACAGGAGTATCGAAAAACTGTTTTTT. Translating gives CASTDRSIEKLFF.

This clone was seen once. This chain joins TRBV4-2 and TRBJ2-1; TRBD2 matches at 13 bases. Germline assignment: CDR1 LGHNA and CDR2 YNFKEQ. The CDR3 is 17 residues long. The V segment lost 1 base and the J segment 8 bases; nucleotides outside the gene matches: 8. CDR3 DNA: TGTGCCAGCAGCCAAGCCGGGACTAGCGGGAATATCGATGAGCAGTTCTTC. It encodes CASSQAGTSGNIDEQFF.

The CDR3 here is CASSEARGTEAFF. The CDR3 bases are TGTGCCAGCAGTGAAGCTAGGGGGACTGAAGCTTTCTTT. The chain joins TRBV6-1 to TRBJ1-1; D is perhaps TRBD1 (6 bases). The CDR3 spans 13 residues. V dropped 0 bases and J dropped 5 bases, with 7 bases sitting between them. CDR1 is MNHNS, CDR2 SASEGT, per germline.

A note on this clone: The junction and the germline gene differ at one end; a read error may be behind it. V is TRBV7-7 and J is TRBJ1-1; 8 positions agree with TRBD1. The CDR3 consists of 15 residues. Germline V CDR1 and CDR2: SSHAT, FNYEAQ (reference sequence). The CDR3 reads CASSLEDRANTEAFF. In DNA form, the CDR3 reads TGTGCTAGCAGCTTAGAGGACAGGGCCAACACTGAAGCTTTCTTT.

For the CDR3, the DNA is TGTGCCAGCAGCGTTAGCGGGGGGGGCTACAATGAGCAGTTCTTC. It codes for CASSVSGGGYNEQFF. The chain recombines TRBV7-2 with TRBJ2-1; 11 nucleotides match TRBD2. The CDR3 is made up of 15 amino acids. The germline V gene has CDR1 SGHTA and CDR2 FQGNSA. V lost 5 bases to trimming and J lost 3 bases; unmatched junction nucleotides: 3.